The 17 T cell receptor beta chains below come from one sample, sequenced in a study of sequential checkpoint blockade in melanoma. This sample's treatment: randomized to nivolumab then ipilimumab (arm A) or the reverse (arm B). The repertoire was sequenced with immunoSEQ multiplex PCR; TCRdb's copy has only in-frame clones and lacks some. Of about 32,000 clones listed, under 90% are singletons. Here the sequenced sample was CD8+ T cells sorted from blood (inferred from file names), taken from a patient given nivolumab and ipilimumab in sequence. Receptor source: a human donor with melanoma.

The genes are TRBV6-5 and TRBJ1-4, with 8 bases identical to TRBD1. This CDR3 spans 14 amino acids. V dropped 4 bases and J dropped 7; count of bases not matched to a gene: 5. The germline gives CDR1 MNHEY, CDR2 SVGAGI. The CDR3 DNA reads as TGTGCCAGCAGTTCCCAGGGGGCGGGTGAAAAACTGTTTTTT. Protein: CASSSQGAGEKLFF.

The chain employs TRBV28 and TRBJ2-7, with TRBD2 as a possible D gene (6 bases). V lost 3 bases, J lost 2 bases, and 17 bases lay in between. Germline CDR1 reads MDHEN; CDR2 reads SYDVKM. The CDR3 sequence is 16 residues long. In nucleotides, the CDR3 is TGTGCCAGCAGTTTGCCCAGGACCGGAGGGACCTACGAGCAGTACTTC. Translation gives CASSLPRTGGTYEQYF.

The chain recombines TRBV5-1 with TRBJ2-1; 7 positions agree with TRBD1. V was clipped by 4 bases and J by 3 bases; unmatched bases: 7. The CDR3 runs to 15 residues. In germline, CDR1 is SGHRS, CDR2 YFSETQ. CDR3 in DNA: TGCGCCAGCAGCACTGACAGGGCCATCTACAATGAGCAGTTCTTC. This gives the protein CASSTDRAIYNEQFF.

Only one count was recorded for this clone. V and J are TRBV19 and TRBJ2-2; D may be TRBD1 (6 bases). The V end was cut by 5 bases, the J end by 5 bases, with 21 bases between. Germline V gene sequence: CDR1 LNHDA, CDR2 SQIVND (reference sequence). The CDR3 consists of 17 residues. CDR3 DNA sequence: TGTGCCAGTAGTTCCTCAGGGGTCCTTAGGGGAACCGGGGAGCTGTTTTTT. Amino acid sequence: CASSSSGVLRGTGELFF.

The chain employs TRBV6-5 and TRBJ2-4; 8 bases fit TRBD1. After removal of 0 bases from V and 15 bases from J, the junction contained 4 bases not matched to a gene. The germline V gene encodes CDR1 MNHEY and CDR2 SVGAGI. This CDR3 contains 12 residues. CDR3 sequence reads: CASSYSGTGLYF. DNA of the CDR3: TGTGCCAGCAGTTACTCCGGGACAGGATTGTACTTC.

The chain uses TRBV7-2 and TRBJ2-1; 7 bases fit TRBD1. The CDR3 sequence is 18 residues long. Trimming cost V 5 bases and J 6 bases; bases outside gene matches: 19. Germline V CDR1 and CDR2: SGHTA, FQGNSA. CDR3 residues: CASSVYYPGTVLVNEQFF. In nucleotides, the CDR3 is TGTGCCAGCAGCGTTTACTACCCCGGGACAGTCCTTGTCAATGAGCAGTTCTTC.

The chain is built from TRBV27 and TRBJ1-1, with D uncertain. The CDR3 sequence is 15 residues long. The V gene's germline CDR1 is MNHEY and CDR2 SMNVEV (reference sequence). V shed 1 base and J shed 0 bases, with 9 bases lying between them. The CDR3 loop reads CASSLYSGVNTEAFF. CDR3 DNA sequence: TGTGCCAGCAGTTTATATTCCGGGGTGAACACTGAAGCTTTCTTT.

V is TRBV10-2 and J is TRBJ2-7; no firm D call. The CDR3 is 14 amino acids. Trimming stripped 5 bases from V and 3 bases from J, with 14 bases between. CDR1 and CDR2 (germline): WSHSY, SAAADI. CDR3 residues: CASSLSLGFYEQYF. Here the CDR3 DNA reads TGCGCCAGCAGTTTGTCTCTCGGTTTCTACGAGCAGTACTTC.

The chain joins TRBV10-3 to TRBJ2-1, with 7 nucleotides matching TRBD1. CDR1 is ENHRY, CDR2 SYGVKD, per germline. The length of the CDR3 is 16 residues. Losses at the gene ends were 4 bases for V and 6 bases for J; bases not matched to a gene: 12. The CDR3 sequence: CAISGVQTGYRNEQFF. CDR3 DNA: TGTGCCATCAGTGGAGTCCAGACAGGGTATCGCAATGAGCAGTTCTTC.

The chain combines TRBV7-6 with TRBJ2-2; D unresolved. Germline V lookup: CDR1 SGHVS, CDR2 FNYEAQ. V lost 6 bases to trimming and J lost 6 bases, with 14 bases between them. The CDR3 is 14 amino acids. The CDR3 nucleotides are TGTGCCAGCAGTTCCACAGTGGGTGCCGGGGAGCTGTTTTTT. Its translation: CASSSTVGAGELFF.

There are a few counts of this clone. This rearrangement joins TRBV4-3 to TRBJ1-2; 8 bases are shared with TRBD1. Per germline, CDR1 LGHNA and CDR2 YSLEER. The CDR3 is 15 residues long. V was clipped by 4 bases and J by 4 bases; unmatched bases: 8. The CDR3 is CASSPVTGASYGYTF. Written as DNA, the CDR3 is TGCGCCAGCAGCCCCGTGACAGGGGCGTCCTATGGCTACACCTTC.

This clone has just a few counts. The chain uses TRBV11-2 and TRBJ2-7, with D unresolved. V lost 0 bases to trimming and J lost 6 bases, with 9 bases between them. CDR1 and CDR2 from the germline V gene are SGHAT and FQNNGV. This CDR3 comprises 13 residues. The CDR3 coding sequence is TGTGCCAGCAGCTTAGATCCCCTCTCCGAGCAGTACTTC. It specifies CASSLDPLSEQYF.

This clone appeared a few times. CDR3 bases: TGTGCCAGCAGCTTAAGAGGAGGAGTCCATCTTATGACTGAAGCTTTCTTT. Protein sequence: CASSLRGGVHLMTEAFF. V and J are TRBV7-9 and TRBJ1-1; no clear D gene. Per germline, CDR1 SEHNR and CDR2 FQNEAQ (reference sequence). The CDR3 is 17 residues long. V was cut by 2 bases and J by 5 bases, with 21 bases left in between.

This rearrangement joins TRBV10-3 to TRBJ1-2; 7 bases align to TRBD1. Per germline, CDR1 ENHRY and CDR2 SYGVKD. There are 14 residues in the CDR3. The V segment lost 7 bases and the J segment 1 base; nucleotides outside the gene matches: 6. CDR3 sequence reads: CAITGTESNYGYTF. In DNA form, the CDR3 reads TGTGCCATCACCGGGACAGAGAGTAACTATGGCTACACCTTC.

With respect to this clone: The CDR3 carries no conserved terminal phenylalanine or tryptophan, so it likely arises from a read error. The V gene is TRBV5-4, the J gene TRBJ1-3; no clear D. The CDR3 extends over 16 amino acids. Trimming took 2 bases from V and 0 from J, leaving 12 bases between them. Looked up from germline, CDR1 is SGHNT and CDR2 is YYREEE (reference sequence). CDR3 coding DNA: TGTGCCAGCAGCTTCCTCGCGGGGAACTCTGGAAACACCATATATCTT. Amino acid sequence: CASSFLAGNSGNTIYL.

V and J are TRBV29-1 and TRBJ1-1, with D possibly matching TRBD1 (6 bases). Trimming took 6 bases from V and 0 from J, leaving 20 bases between them. Germline V CDR1 and CDR2: SQVTM, ANQGSEA. The CDR3 is made up of 16 amino acids. For the CDR3, the DNA is TGCAGCGTCGTTACTTTACACAGGGAGATGAACACTGAAGCTTTCTTT. Protein sequence: CSVVTLHREMNTEAFF.

The chain employs TRBV5-1 and TRBJ2-5, with TRBD1 matching 7 bases. This CDR3 is built from 15 residues. Germline values: CDR1 SGHRS, CDR2 YFSETQ. Losses at the gene ends were 6 bases for V and 4 bases for J; bases not matched to a gene: 12. CDR3 region: CASTEKRTGGETQYF. The CDR3 nucleotides read TGCGCCAGCACCGAAAAAAGGACAGGAGGAGAGACCCAGTACTTC.